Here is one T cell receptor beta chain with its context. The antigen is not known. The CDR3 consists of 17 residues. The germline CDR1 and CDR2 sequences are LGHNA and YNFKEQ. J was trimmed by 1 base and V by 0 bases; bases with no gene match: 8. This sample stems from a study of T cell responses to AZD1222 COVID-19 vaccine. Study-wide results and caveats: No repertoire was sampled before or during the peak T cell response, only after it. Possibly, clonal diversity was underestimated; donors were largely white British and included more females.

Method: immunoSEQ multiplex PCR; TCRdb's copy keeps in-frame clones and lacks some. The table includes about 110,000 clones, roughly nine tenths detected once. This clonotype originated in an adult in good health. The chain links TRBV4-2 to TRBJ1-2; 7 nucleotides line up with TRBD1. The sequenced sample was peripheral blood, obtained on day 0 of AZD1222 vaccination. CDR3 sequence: CASSQEASGGRNYGYTF. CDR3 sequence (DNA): TGTGCCAGCAGCCAAGAGGCCTCAGGGGGACGTAACTATGGCTACACCTTC.